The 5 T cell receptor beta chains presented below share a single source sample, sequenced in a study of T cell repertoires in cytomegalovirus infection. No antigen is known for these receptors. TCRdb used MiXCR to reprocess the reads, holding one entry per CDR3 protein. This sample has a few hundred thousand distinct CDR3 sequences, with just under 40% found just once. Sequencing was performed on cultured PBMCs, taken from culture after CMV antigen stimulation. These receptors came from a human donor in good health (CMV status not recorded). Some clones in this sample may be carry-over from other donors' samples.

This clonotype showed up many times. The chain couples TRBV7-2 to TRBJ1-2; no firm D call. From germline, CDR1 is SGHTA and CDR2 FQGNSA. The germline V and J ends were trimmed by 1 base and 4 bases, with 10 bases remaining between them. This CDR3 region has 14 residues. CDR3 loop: CASSLERRVYGYTF. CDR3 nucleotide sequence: TGTGCCAGCAGCTTAGAGCGGAGAGTCTATGGCTACACCTTC.

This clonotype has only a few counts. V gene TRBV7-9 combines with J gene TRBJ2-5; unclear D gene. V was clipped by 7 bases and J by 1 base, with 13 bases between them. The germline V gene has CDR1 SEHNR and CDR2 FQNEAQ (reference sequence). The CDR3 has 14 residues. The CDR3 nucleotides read TGTGCCAGCACATCCCGGGCCACCCAAGAGACCCAGTACTTC. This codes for CASTSRATQETQYF.

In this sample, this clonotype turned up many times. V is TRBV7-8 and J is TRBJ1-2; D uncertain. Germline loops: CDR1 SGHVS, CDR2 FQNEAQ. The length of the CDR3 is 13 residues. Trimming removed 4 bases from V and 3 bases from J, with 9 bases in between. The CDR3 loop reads CASSSDGDYGYTF. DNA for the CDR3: TGTGCCAGCAGCTCGGACGGTGACTATGGCTACACCTTC.

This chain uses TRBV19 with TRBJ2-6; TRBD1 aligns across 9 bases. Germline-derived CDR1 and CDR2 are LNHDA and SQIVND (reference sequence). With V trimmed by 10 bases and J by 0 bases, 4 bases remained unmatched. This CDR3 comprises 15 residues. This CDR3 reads CATGQGTSGANVLTF. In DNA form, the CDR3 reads TGTGCCACCGGACAGGGGACCTCTGGGGCCAACGTCCTGACTTTC.

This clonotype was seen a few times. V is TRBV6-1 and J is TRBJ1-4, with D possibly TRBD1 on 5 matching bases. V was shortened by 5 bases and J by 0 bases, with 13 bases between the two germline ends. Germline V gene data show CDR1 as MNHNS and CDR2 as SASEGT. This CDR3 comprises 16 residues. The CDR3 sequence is CASSNDRAATNEKLFF. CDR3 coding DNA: TGTGCCAGCAGTAATGACAGAGCTGCAACTAATGAAAAACTGTTTTTT.